This TCR beta chain was sequenced in a study of T cells in Graves' hyperthyroidism and ophthalmopathy. What was amplified from RNA transcripts were TCR beta CDR3 regions. The HTBI primer set served for first-round RT-PCR of the TCR CDR3. From the multiplex PCR reads, TCRdb called clonotypes with MiXCR, one entry per CDR3 protein. The table shows a few hundred thousand distinct CDR3 sequences, with less than 20% occurring only once. This clonotype was seen repeatedly, ten times or more. Its antigen remains unidentified. Study results and limitations: Ophthalmopathy was separated from stable hyperthyroidism by a 13 V-J model. The model made its ophthalmopathy prediction, and onset followed a median about 5.9 months later.

Fresh peripheral blood, 7.5 to 10 ml, was the source of the PBMCs. The CDR3 is 15 amino acids. The V end lost 0 bases, the J end lost 2 bases, and 8 bases lay between the germline ends. Germline V lookup: CDR1 SGHRS, CDR2 YFSETQ. V and J are TRBV5-1 and TRBJ2-2; no reliable D call. This clonotype originated in a young woman with Graves' hyperthyroidism that later progressed to Graves' ophthalmopathy. Sequencing input: blood. Written as DNA, the CDR3 is TGCGCCAGCAGCTTGGATAGGGCCAACACCGGGGAGCTGTTTTTT. Amino acid sequence: CASSLDRANTGELFF. Complete variable domain (other parts from reference TRBV5-1 and TRBJ2-2): KAGVTQTPRYLIKTRGQQVTLSCSPISGHRSVSWYQQTPGQGLQFLFEYFSETQRNKGNFPGRFSGRQFSNSRSEMNVSTLELGDSALYLCASSLDRANTGELFFGEGSRLTVL.